Listed here are 3 T cell receptor beta chains from one sample, sequenced in a study of CD8 T cells in ankylosing spondylitis (dated by TCRdb to 2016 to 2017). Libraries were built with 5' RACE. The listed sequencing device is Illumina HiSeq 2500. TCRdb handled the public reads itself, with Q25 trimming in fastp and clone calling in MiXCR, and kept productive beta chains. Every distinct CDR3 protein forms one entry, paired with its most common genes and DNA. The sample includes approximately 260,000 distinct CDR3 sequences, with around 9.2% observed a single time. The ten largest clones take up under 7.5% of the sample. The sequenced material came from blood, either unsorted or a sorted T cell fraction (not recorded which). These receptors were taken from a male donor with ankylosing spondylitis or in good health (not recorded which).

This clonotype appeared many times. The chain employs TRBV20-1 and TRBJ2-3; 7 nucleotides match TRBD2. V lost 1 base and J lost 4; bases outside the gene matches: 8. The V gene's germline CDR1 is DFQATT and CDR2 SNEGSKA (reference sequence). This CDR3 is built from 15 residues. CDR3 sequence reads: CSARGRLAVADTQYF. CDR3 sequence (DNA): TGCAGTGCTAGAGGTCGGCTAGCGGTTGCAGATACGCAGTATTTT.

In its sample, this clonotype was seen many times. This chain uses TRBV7-9 with TRBJ2-5, with a tentative D call TRBD1 (6 bases). The V gene lost 8 bases and the J gene lost 1 base, with 11 bases spanning the gap. Germline CDR1 reads SEHNR; CDR2 reads FQNEAQ (reference sequence). CDR3 length: 13 amino acids. In DNA, the CDR3 is TGTGCCAGCTCTGGACAGCTCCAAGAGACCCAGTACTTC. Encoded protein: CASSGQLQETQYF.

This clonotype was seen a handful of times. The chain has TRBV20-1 and TRBJ2-5, with D hard to call. Looked up from germline, CDR1 is DFQATT and CDR2 is SNEGSKA (reference sequence). CDR3 length equals 14 residues. V was shortened by 5 bases and J by 4 bases, with 17 bases between the two germline ends. Written as DNA, the CDR3 is TGCAGTGCTCCCGATCCAAGGCTGGCAGAGACCCAGTACTTC. Translating gives CSAPDPRLAETQYF.